What follows describes a single TCR beta chain. Its antigen is as yet unknown. This sample stems from a study of T cells after yellow fever vaccination. Study findings and constraints: Primary-vaccination clones mostly resurfaced post-booster (under 98% CD4, approximately 90% CD8). The study found a weaker secondary response that peaked faster, day 5 versus 15.

Germline loops: CDR1 MNHNS, CDR2 SASEGT. Trimming pared 6 bases from V and 5 bases from J, leaving 16 bases between. The CDR3 has 14 residues. A universal primer site and UMIs were added as TCR cDNA was made by 5'RACE template switching. Each CDR3 protein is one row after TCRdb ran MiXCR on the 5' RACE reads. The top ten hold about a sixth of the sample, which has some 350,000 distinct CDR3 sequences, about 8.7% seen once. This chain joins TRBV6-1 and TRBJ2-5, with D maybe TRBD2 (5 bases). The sequencing used PBMCs, collected on the day of the first yellow fever vaccination. The receptor was isolated from a man younger than 35 who received the YFV17D yellow fever vaccine. CDR3 nucleotides: TGTGCCAGCAGCGCACTACTAGTGAGGGAGACCCAGTACTTC. It translates to CASSALLVRETQYF.